This T cell receptor beta chain was captured by sequencing in a study of blood T cell repertoires in COVID-19. Sequencing used immunoSEQ multiplex PCR; TCRdb keeps in-frame clones, though not all of them. The sample contains around 270,000 clones, 70% to 90% of which appear only once. The CDR3 covers 16 residues. Germline values: CDR1 MDHEN, CDR2 SYDVKM. Germline trimming cut 5 bases from V and 6 bases from J; bases unmatched to any gene: 12. The rearrangement uses TRBV28 and TRBJ2-2; 7 bases fit TRBD1. What was sequenced was PBMCs or T cells enriched from blood (not recorded which). The clonotype comes from a woman aged 30 to 39 who had recovered from COVID-19. CDR3 in amino acids: CASSLWAGGKAGELFF. The CDR3 DNA sequence: TGTGCCAGCAGTCTGTGGGCAGGGGGTAAGGCCGGGGAGCTGTTTTTT.